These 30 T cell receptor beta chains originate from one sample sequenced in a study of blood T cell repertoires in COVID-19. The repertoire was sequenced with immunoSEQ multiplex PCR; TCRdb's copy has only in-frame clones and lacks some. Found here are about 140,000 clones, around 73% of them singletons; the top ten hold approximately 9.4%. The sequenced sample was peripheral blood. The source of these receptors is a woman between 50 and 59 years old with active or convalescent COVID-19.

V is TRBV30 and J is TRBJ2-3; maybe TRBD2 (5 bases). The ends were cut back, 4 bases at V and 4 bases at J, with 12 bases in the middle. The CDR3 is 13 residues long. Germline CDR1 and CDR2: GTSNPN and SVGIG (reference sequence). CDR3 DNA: TGTGCCTGGAACCCCGGGGAGCCAGATACGCAGTATTTT. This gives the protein CAWNPGEPDTQYF.

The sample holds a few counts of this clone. The CDR3 bases are TGTGCCAGCTCACCAGCCGGGATGAACACTGAAGCTTTCTTT. This gives the protein CASSPAGMNTEAFF. J is TRBJ1-1 and V is TRBV18; the D is unclear. CDR1 is KGHSH, CDR2 LQKENI, per germline. Trimming removed 2 bases from V and 0 bases from J, with 7 bases in between. The CDR3 extends over 14 amino acids.

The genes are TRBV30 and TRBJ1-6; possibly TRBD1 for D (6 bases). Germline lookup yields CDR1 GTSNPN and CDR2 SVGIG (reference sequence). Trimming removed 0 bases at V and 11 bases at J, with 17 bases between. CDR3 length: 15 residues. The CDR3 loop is CAWSVRQGLKAPLHF. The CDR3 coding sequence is TGTGCCTGGAGTGTAAGGCAGGGGTTGAAGGCACCCCTCCACTTT.

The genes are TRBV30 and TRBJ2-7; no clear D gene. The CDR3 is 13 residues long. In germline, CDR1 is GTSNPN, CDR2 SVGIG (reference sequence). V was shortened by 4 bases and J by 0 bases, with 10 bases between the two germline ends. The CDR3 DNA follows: TGTGCCTGGAAGCCCTTGAGCTCCTACGAGCAGTACTTC. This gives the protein CAWKPLSSYEQYF.

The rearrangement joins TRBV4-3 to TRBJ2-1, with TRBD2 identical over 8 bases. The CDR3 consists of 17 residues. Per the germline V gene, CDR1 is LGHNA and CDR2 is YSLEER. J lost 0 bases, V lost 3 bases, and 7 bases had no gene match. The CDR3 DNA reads TGCGCCAGCAGCCATGGCCCGAGCGGGAGCTCCTACAATGAGCAGTTCTTC. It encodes CASSHGPSGSSYNEQFF.

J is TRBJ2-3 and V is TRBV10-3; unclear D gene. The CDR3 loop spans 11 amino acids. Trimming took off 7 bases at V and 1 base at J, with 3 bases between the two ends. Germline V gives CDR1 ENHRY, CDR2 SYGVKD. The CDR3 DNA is TGTGCCATCAAGCGCACAGATACGCAGTATTTT. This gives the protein CAIKRTDTQYF.

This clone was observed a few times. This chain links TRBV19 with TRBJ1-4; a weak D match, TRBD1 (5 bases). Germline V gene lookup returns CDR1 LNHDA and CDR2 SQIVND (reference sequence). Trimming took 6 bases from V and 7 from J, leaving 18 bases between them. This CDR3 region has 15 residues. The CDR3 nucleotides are TGTGCCAGTAGGAATCTCCAGGGAGGGGCTGAAAAACTGTTTTTT. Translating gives CASRNLQGGAEKLFF. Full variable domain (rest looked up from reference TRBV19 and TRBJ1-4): DGGITQSPKYLFRKEGQNVTLSCEQNLNHDAMYWYRQDPGQGLRLIYYSQIVNDFQKGDIAEGYSVSREKKESFPLTVTSAQKNPTAFYLCASRNLQGGAEKLFFGSGTQLSVL.

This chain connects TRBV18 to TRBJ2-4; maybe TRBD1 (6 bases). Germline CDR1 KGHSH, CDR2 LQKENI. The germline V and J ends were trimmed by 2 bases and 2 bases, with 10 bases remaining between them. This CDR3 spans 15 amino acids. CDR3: CASSPNRASKNIQYF. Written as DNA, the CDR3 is TGTGCCAGCTCACCAAACAGGGCGTCCAAAAACATTCAGTACTTC. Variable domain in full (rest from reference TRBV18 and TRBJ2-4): NAGVMQNPRHLVRRRGQEARLRCSPMKGHSHVYWYRQLPEEGLKFMVYLQKENIIDESGMPKERFSAEFPKEGPSILRIQQVVRGDSAAYFCASSPNRASKNIQYFGAGTRLSVL.

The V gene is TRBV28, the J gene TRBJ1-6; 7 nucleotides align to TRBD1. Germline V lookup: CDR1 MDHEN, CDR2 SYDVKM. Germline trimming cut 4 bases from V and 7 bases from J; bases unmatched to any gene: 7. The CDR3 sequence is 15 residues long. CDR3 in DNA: TGTGCCAGCAGTTCCCACGACAGGGACAATTCACCCCTCCACTTT. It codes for CASSSHDRDNSPLHF.

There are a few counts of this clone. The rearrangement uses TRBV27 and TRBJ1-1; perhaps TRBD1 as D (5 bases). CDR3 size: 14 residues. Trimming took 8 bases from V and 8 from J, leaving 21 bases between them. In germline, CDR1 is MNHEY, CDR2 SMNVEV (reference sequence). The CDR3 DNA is TGTGCCAGCGGGGGTCCCCGGGAGGTCGGAGAAGCTTTCTTT. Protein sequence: CASGGPREVGEAFF.

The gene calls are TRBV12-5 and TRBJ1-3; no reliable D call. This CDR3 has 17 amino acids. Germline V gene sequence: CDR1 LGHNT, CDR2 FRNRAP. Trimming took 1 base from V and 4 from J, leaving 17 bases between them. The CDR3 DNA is TGTGCTAGTGGTTTGGACAAGTTGGAGCGGGCCGGAAACACCATATATTTT. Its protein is CASGLDKLERAGNTIYF.

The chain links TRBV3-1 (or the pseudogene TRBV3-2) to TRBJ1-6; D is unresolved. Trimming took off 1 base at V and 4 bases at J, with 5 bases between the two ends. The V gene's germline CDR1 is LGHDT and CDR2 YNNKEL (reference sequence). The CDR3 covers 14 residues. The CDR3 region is CASSQGRYNSPLHF. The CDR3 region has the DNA TGTGCCAGCAGCCAAGGTCGGTATAATTCACCCCTCCACTTT.

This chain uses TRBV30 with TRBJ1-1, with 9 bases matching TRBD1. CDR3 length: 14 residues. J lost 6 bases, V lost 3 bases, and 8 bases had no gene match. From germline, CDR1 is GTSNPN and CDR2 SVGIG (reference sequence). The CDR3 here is CAWSLTGGKAEAFF. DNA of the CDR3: TGTGCCTGGAGCCTGACAGGGGGAAAGGCTGAAGCTTTCTTT.

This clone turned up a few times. The CDR3 reads CASSSTGYGGYTF. DNA of the CDR3: TGTGCCAGCAGCTCCACAGGGTACGGTGGCTACACCTTC. This sequence joins TRBV7-2 and TRBJ1-2; TRBD1 might be the D (6 bases). CDR1 and CDR2 from the germline V gene are SGHTA and FQGNSA. Trimming stripped 4 bases from V and 7 bases from J, with 13 bases between. This CDR3 spans 13 amino acids.

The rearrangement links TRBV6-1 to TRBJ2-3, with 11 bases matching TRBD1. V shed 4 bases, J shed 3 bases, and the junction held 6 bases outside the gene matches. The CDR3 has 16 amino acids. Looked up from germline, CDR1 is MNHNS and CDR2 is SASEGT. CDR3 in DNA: TGTGCCAGCAGTGCCAGGACAGGGGGCGCGACAGATACGCAGTATTTT. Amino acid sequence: CASSARTGGATDTQYF.

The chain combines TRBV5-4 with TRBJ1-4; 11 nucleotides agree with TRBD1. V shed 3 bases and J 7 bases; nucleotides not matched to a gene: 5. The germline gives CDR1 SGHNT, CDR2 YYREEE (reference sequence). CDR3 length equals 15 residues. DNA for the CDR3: TGTGCCAGCAGCTGGGACAGGGGGGCGGGTGAAAAACTGTTTTTT. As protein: CASSWDRGAGEKLFF.

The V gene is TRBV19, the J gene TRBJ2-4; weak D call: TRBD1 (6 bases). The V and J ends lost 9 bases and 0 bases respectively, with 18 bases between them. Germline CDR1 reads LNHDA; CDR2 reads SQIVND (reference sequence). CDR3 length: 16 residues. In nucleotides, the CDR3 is TGTGCCAGCAGCTTGACAGGAGCCTTAGCCAAAAACATTCAGTACTTC. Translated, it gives CASSLTGALAKNIQYF.

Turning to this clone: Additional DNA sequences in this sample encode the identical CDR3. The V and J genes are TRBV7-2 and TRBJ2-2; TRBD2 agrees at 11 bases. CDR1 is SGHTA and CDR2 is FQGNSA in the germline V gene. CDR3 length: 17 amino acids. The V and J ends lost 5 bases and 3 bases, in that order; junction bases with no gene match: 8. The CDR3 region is CASSPIAGGPDTGELFF. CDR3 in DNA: TGTGCCAGCAGCCCAATAGCGGGGGGGCCAGACACCGGGGAGCTGTTTTTT.

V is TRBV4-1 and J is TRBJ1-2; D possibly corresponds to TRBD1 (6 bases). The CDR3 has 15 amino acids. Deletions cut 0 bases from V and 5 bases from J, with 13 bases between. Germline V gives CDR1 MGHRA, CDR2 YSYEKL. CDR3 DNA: TGCGCCAGCAGCCAAGATAGGGGGACATCTTATGGCTACACCTTC. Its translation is CASSQDRGTSYGYTF.

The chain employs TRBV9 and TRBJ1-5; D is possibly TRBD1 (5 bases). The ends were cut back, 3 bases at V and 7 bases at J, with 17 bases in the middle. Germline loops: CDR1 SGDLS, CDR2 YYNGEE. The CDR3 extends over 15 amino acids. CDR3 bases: TGTGCCAGCAGCGACGCTTCGACAGTTTGCCAGCCCCAGCATTTT. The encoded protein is CASSDASTVCQPQHF. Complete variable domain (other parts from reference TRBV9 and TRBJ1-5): DSGVTQTPKHLITATGQRVTLRCSPRSGDLSVYWYQQSLDQGLQFLIQYYNGEERAKGNILERFSAQQFPDLHSELNLSSLELGDSALYFCASSDASTVCQPQHFGDGTRLSIL.

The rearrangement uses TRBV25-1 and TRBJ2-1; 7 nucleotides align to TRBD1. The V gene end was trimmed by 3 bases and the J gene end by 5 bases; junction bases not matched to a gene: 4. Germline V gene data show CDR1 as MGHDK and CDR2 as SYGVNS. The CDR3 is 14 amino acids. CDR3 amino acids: CASSDNRGHNEQFF. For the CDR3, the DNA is TGTGCCAGCAGTGATAACAGGGGCCACAATGAGCAGTTCTTC.

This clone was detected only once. The CDR3 DNA reads as TGTGCCAGCAGCTGGAGAAGCAGTGGAAGCTCCTACAATGAGCAGTTCTTC. Protein product: CASSWRSSGSSYNEQFF. The chain employs TRBV5-5 and TRBJ2-1, with D unresolved. This CDR3 comprises 17 residues. Germline V CDR1 and CDR2: SGHKS, YYEKEE (reference sequence). The germline V and J ends were trimmed by 3 bases and 0 bases, with 16 bases remaining between them.

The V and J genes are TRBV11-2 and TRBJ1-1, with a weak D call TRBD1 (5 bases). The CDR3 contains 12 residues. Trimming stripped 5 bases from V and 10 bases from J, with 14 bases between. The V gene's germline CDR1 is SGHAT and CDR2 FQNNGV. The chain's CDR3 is CASSRLQERAFF. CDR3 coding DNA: TGTGCCAGCAGCCGCCTACAGGAAAGAGCTTTCTTT.

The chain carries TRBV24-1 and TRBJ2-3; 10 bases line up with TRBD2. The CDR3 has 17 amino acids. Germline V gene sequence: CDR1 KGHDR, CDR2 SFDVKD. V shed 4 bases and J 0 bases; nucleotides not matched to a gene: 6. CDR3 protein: CATSESPTSGSTDTQYF. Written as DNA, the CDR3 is TGTGCCACCAGTGAATCTCCGACTAGCGGGAGCACAGATACGCAGTATTTT.

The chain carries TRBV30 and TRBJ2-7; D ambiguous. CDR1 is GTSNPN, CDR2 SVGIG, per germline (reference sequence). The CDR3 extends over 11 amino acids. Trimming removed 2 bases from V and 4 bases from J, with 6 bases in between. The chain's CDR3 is CAWSSQYEQYF. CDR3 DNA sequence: TGTGCCTGGAGTTCCCAGTACGAGCAGTACTTC. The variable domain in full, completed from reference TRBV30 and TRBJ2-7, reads SQTIHQWPATLVQPVGSPLSLECTVEGTSNPNLYWYRQAAGRGLQLLFYSVGIGQISSEVPQNLSASRPQDRQFILSSKKLLLSDSGFYLCAWSSQYEQYFGPGTRLTVT.

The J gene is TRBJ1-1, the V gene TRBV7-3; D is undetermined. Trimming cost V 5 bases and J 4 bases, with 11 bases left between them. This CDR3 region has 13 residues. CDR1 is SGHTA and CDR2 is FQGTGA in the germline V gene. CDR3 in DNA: TGTGCCAGCAGCCTGGCGGGTCCCACTGAAGCTTTCTTT. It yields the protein CASSLAGPTEAFF. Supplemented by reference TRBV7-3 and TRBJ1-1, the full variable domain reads GAGVSQTPSNKVTEKGKYVELRCDPISGHTALYWYRQSLGQGPEFLIYFQGTGAADDSGLPNDRFFAVRPEGSVSTLKIQRTERGDSAVYLCASSLAGPTEAFFGQGTRLTVV.

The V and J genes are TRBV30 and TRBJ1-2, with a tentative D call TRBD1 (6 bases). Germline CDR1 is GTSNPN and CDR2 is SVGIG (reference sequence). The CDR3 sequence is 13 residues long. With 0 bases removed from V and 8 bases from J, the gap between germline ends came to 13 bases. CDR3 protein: CAWSVGGSAGYTF. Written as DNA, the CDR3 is TGTGCCTGGAGTGTAGGGGGATCGGCGGGCTACACCTTC.

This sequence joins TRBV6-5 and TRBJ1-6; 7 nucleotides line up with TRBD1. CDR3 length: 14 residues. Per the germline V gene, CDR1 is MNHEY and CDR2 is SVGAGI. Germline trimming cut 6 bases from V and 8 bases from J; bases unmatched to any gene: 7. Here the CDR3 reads CASRPGQRHSPLHF. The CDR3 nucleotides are TGTGCCAGCAGACCGGGACAGAGGCATTCACCCCTCCACTTT.

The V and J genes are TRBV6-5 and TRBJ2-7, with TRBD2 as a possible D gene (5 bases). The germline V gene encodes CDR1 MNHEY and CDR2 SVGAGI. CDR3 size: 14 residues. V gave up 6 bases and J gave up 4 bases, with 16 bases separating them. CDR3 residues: CASSSFGEGYEQYF. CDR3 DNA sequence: TGTGCCAGCAGCTCCTTCGGGGAAGGGTACGAGCAGTACTTC.

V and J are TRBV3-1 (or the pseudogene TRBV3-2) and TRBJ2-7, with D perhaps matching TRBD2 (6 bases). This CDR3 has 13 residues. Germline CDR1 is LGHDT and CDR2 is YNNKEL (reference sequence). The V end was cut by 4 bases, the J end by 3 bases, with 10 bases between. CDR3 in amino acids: CASSPRLDYEQYF. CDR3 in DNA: TGTGCCAGCAGCCCCCGACTAGACTACGAGCAGTACTTC.